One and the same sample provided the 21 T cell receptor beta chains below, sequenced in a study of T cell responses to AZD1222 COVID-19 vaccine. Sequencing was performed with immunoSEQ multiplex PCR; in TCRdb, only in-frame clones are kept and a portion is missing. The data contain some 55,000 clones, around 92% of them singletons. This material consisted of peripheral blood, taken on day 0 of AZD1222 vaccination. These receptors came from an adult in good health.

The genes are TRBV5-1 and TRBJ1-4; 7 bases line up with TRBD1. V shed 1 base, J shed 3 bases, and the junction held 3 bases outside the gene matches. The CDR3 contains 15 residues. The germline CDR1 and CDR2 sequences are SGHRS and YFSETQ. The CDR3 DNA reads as TGCGCCAGCAGCTTGCGACAGGGATCTAATGAAAAACTGTTTTTT. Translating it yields CASSLRQGSNEKLFF.

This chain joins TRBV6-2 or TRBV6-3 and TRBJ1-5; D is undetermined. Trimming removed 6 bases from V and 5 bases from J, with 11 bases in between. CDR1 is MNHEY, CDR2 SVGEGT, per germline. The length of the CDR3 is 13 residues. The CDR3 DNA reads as TGTGCCAGCAGCTGGACGGACCATCAGCCCCAGCATTTT. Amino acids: CASSWTDHQPQHF.

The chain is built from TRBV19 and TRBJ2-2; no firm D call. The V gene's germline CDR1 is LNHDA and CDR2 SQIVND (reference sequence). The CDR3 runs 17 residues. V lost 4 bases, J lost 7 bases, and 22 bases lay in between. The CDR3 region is CASSRVLIGPPVGELFF. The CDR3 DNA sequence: TGTGCCAGTAGTAGAGTCTTAATAGGACCCCCCGTCGGGGAGCTGTTTTTT.

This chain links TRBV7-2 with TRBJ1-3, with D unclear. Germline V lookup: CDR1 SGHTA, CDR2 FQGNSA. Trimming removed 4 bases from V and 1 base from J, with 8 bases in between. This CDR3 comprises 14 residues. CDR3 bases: TGTGCCAGCAGCTCATTTACTTCTGGAAACACCATATATTTT. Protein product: CASSSFTSGNTIYF.

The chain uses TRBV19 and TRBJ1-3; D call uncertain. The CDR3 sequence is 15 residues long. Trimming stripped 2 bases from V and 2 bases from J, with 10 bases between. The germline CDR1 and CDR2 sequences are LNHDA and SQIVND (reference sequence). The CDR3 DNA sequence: TGTGCCAGTAGTATATCGAGGACGACTGGAAACACCATATATTTT. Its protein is CASSISRTTGNTIYF.

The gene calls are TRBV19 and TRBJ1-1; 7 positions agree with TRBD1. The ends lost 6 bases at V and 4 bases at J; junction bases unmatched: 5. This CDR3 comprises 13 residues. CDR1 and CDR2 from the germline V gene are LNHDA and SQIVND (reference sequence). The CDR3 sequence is CASSLDRATEAFF. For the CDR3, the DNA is TGTGCCAGTAGCCTAGACAGGGCCACTGAAGCTTTCTTT.

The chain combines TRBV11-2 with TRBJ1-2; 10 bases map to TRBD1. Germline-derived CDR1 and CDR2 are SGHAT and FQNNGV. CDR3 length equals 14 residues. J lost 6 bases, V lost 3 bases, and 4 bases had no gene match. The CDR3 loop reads CASSFPGQGDGYTF. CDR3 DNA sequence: TGTGCCAGCAGCTTTCCCGGACAGGGGGATGGCTACACCTTC. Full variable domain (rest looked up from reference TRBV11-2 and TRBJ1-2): EAGVAQSPRYKIIEKRQSVAFWCNPISGHATLYWYQQILGQGPKLLIQFQNNGVVDDSQLPKDRFSAERLKGVDSTLKIQPAKLEDSAVYLCASSFPGQGDGYTFGSGTRLTVV.

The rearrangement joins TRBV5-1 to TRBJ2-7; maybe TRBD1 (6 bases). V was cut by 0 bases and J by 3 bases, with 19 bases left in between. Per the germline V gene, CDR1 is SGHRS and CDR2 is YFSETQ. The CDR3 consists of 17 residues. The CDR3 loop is CASSLDGQTGMNYEQYF. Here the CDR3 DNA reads TGCGCCAGCAGCTTGGACGGACAAACAGGGATGAACTACGAGCAGTACTTC.

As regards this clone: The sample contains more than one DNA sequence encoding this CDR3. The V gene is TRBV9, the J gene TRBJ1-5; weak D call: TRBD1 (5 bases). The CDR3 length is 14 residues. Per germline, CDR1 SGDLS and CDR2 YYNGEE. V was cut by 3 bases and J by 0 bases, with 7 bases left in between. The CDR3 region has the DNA TGTGCCAGCAGCGGCCAGGGTAGCAATCAGCCCCAGCATTTT. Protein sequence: CASSGQGSNQPQHF. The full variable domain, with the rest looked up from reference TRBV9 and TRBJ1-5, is DSGVTQTPKHLITATGQRVTLRCSPRSGDLSVYWYQQSLDQGLQFLIQYYNGEERAKGNILERFSAQQFPDLHSELNLSSLELGDSALYFCASSGQGSNQPQHFGDGTRLSIL.

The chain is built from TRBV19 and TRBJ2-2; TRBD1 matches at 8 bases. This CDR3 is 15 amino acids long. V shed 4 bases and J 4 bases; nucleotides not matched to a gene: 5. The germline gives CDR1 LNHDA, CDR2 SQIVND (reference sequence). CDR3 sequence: CASSKQGAGTGELFF. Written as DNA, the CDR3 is TGTGCCAGTAGTAAGCAGGGGGCGGGCACCGGGGAGCTGTTTTTT.

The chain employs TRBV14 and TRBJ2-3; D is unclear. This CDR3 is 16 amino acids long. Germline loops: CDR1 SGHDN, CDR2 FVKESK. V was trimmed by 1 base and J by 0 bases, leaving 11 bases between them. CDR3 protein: CASSQVYGSSTDTQYF. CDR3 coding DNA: TGTGCCAGCAGCCAAGTTTATGGCTCAAGCACAGATACGCAGTATTTT.

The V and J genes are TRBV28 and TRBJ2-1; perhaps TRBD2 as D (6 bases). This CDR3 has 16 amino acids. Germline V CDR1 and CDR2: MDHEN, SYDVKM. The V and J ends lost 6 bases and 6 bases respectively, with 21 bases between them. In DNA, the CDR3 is TGTGCCAGCAGAGTTTCGGGTATGTCTAGCGTCAATGAGCAGTTCTTC. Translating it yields CASRVSGMSSVNEQFF.

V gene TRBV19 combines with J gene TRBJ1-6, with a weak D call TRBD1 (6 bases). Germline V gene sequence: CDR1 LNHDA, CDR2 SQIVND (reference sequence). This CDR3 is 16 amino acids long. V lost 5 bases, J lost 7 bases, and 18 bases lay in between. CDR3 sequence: CASSPGGGGFNSPLHF. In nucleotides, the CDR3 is TGTGCCAGTAGTCCAGGAGGGGGAGGTTTCAATTCACCCCTCCACTTT.

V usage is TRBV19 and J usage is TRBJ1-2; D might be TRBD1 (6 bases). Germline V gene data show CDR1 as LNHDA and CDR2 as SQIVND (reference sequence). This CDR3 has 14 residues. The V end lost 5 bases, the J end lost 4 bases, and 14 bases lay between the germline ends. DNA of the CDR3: TGTGCCAGTAGTCGTGGGGGCATAACCTATGGCTACACCTTC. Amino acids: CASSRGGITYGYTF.

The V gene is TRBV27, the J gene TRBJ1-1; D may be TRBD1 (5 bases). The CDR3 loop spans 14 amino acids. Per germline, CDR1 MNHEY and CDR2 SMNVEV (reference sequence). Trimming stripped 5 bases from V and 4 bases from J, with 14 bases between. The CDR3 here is CASSGTRGGTEAFF. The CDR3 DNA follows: TGTGCCAGCAGTGGAACACGGGGGGGCACTGAAGCTTTCTTT.

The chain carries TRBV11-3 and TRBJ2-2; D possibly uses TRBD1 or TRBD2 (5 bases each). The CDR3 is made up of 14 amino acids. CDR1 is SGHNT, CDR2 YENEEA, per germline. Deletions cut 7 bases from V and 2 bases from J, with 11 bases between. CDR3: CASTRDVNTGELFF. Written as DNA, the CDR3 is TGTGCCAGCACCCGGGACGTTAACACCGGGGAGCTGTTTTTT.

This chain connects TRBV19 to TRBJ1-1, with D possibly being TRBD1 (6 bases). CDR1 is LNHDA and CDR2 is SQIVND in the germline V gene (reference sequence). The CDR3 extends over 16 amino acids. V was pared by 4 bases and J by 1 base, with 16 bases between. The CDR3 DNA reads TGTGCCAGTAGTAGAGAAACACAGGGACCGAACACTGAAGCTTTCTTT. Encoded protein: CASSRETQGPNTEAFF.

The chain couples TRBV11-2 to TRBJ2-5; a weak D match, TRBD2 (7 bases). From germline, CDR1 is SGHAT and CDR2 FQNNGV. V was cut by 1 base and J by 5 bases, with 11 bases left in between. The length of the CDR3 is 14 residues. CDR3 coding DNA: TGTGCCAGCAGCTTAGGGGGGGGGCTGGAGACCCAGTACTTC. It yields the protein CASSLGGGLETQYF.

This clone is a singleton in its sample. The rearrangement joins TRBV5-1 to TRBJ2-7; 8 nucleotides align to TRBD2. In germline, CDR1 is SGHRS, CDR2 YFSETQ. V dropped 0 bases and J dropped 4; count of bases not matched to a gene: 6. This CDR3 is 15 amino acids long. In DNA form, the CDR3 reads TGCGCCAGCAGCTTGGCCCCGGGACTAGGGTACGAGCAGTACTTC. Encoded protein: CASSLAPGLGYEQYF.

The CDR3: CASSLRVRDSGNTIYF. DNA for the CDR3: TGTGCCAGCAGCTTGCGCGTCCGGGACAGTGGAAACACCATATATTTT. The chain couples TRBV5-6 to TRBJ1-3; 7 positions match TRBD1. CDR3 length: 16 amino acids. CDR1 is SGHDT, CDR2 YYEEEE, per germline. The V gene end was trimmed by 1 base and the J gene end by 3 bases; junction bases not matched to a gene: 7.

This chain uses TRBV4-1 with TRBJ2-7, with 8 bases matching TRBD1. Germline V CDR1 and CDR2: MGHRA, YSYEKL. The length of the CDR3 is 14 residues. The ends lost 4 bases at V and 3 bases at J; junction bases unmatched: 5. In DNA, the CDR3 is TGCGCCAGCAGCCTTGGACAGGGTGACTACGAGCAGTACTTC. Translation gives CASSLGQGDYEQYF.